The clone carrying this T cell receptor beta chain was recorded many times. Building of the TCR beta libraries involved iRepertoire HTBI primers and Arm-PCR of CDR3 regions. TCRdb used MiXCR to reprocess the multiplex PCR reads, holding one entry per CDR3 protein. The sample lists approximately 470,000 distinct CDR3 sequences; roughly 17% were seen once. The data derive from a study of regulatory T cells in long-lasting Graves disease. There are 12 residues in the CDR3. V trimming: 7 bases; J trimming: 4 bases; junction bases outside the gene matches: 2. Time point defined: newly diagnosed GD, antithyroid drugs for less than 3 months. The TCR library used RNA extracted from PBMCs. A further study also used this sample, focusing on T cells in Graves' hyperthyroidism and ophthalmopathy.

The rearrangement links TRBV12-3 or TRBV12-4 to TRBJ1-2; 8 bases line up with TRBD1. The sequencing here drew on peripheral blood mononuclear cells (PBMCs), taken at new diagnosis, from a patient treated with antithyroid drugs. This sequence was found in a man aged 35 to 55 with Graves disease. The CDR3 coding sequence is TGTGCCAGCATGGACAGGGCCTATGGCTACACCTTC. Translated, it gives CASMDRAYGYTF.